What follows are 2 T cell receptor beta chains derived from one specimen sequenced in a study of cytomegalovirus exposure and HLA in healthy donors. Amplification used 60 Vbeta primers and 13 Jbeta primers. Some clones are missing from TCRdb's copy, which holds only in-frame ones; the method was immunoSEQ multiplex PCR. The repertoire holds 200,000 to 250,000 clones, around 80% seen once, with around 0.45% in the top ten. Sequenced: PBMCs. The receptors stem from a boy younger than 18 in good health and CMV-seronegative.

The chain employs TRBV5-6 and TRBJ2-7; D gene ambiguous. There are 11 residues in the CDR3. V was shortened by 5 bases and J by 4 bases, with 7 bases between the two germline ends. Germline values: CDR1 SGHDT, CDR2 YYEEEE. This CDR3 reads CASSQRYEQYF. CDR3 nucleotide sequence: TGTGCCAGCAGTCAGCGATACGAGCAGTACTTC.

This rearrangement joins TRBV4-1 to TRBJ1-1; 12 bases are shared with TRBD1. The CDR3 is 15 amino acids. With 3 bases clipped from V and 5 bases from J, the junction kept 4 bases outside the gene matches. The V gene's germline CDR1 is MGHRA and CDR2 YSYEKL. Written as DNA, the CDR3 is TGCGCCAGCAGCCAGGGACAGGGGGCGTGGACTGAAGCTTTCTTT. Amino acids: CASSQGQGAWTEAFF.